These 10 T cell receptor beta chains were all obtained from the same sample, sequenced in a study of T cells in Graves' hyperthyroidism and ophthalmopathy. It was RNA transcripts that yielded the amplified TCR beta CDR3 regions. RT-PCR in the first round (using the HTBI primer set) targeted the TCR CDR3. From the multiplex PCR reads, TCRdb called clonotypes with MiXCR, one entry per CDR3 protein. The table records some 350,000 distinct CDR3 sequences, approximately 19% of them present only once. The material sequenced was blood. The receptors shown here come from a woman aged 18 to 35 with Graves' hyperthyroidism.

With regard to this clonotype: Possible read error: a much larger clone is one base away. The rearrangement uses TRBV25-1 and TRBJ1-1; D is uncertain. The length of the CDR3 is 12 residues. CDR1 MGHDK and CDR2 SYGVNS come from the germline V gene. CDR3 coding DNA: TGTGCCAGCAGGATGAGCCGGTTTGAAGCTTGCTTT. As protein: CASRMSRFEACF.

The genes are TRBV19 and TRBJ1-2, with 9 bases identical to TRBD1. The CDR3 is 16 residues long. Trimming removed 4 bases from V and 4 bases from J; junction bases left unmatched: 10. CDR1 is LNHDA, CDR2 SQIVND, per germline (reference sequence). Here the CDR3 reads CASSTGTGSGAYGYTF. The CDR3 DNA reads as TGTGCCAGTAGTACCGGGACAGGGAGCGGGGCCTATGGCTACACCTTC.

On this clonotype: Since the CDR3 does not end with the conserved phenylalanine or tryptophan, this likely comes from a read error. V gene TRBV30 combines with J gene TRBJ1-1; 10 nucleotides align to TRBD1. This CDR3 region has 13 residues. CDR1 is GTSNPN and CDR2 is SVGIG in the germline V gene (reference sequence). V was pared by 5 bases and J by 6 bases, with 6 bases of the junction left unmatched. The CDR3: CAWDRGPGAEAFL. For the CDR3, the DNA is TGTGCCTGGGACAGGGGGCCCGGAGCTGAAGCTTTCCTT.

This clonotype was counted many times. The V gene is TRBV20-1, the J gene TRBJ2-5; D is uncertain. Germline CDR1 reads DFQATT; CDR2 reads SNEGSKA (reference sequence). This CDR3 has 14 amino acids. The V end was cut by 0 bases, the J end by 1 base, with 9 bases between. The CDR3 bases are TGCAGTGCTAGAGATTGGGGTAGCCAAGAGACCCAGTACTTC. As protein: CSARDWGSQETQYF.

This clonotype came up many times. This chain connects TRBV15 to TRBJ2-5; D call uncertain. From germline, CDR1 is LNHNV and CDR2 YYDKDF (reference sequence). The CDR3 is 11 amino acids. The ends were cut back, 0 bases at V and 4 bases at J, with 0 bases in the middle. CDR3 region: CATSREETQYF. The CDR3 nucleotides are TGTGCCACCAGCAGAGAAGAGACCCAGTACTTC. Filled out from reference TRBV15 and TRBJ2-5, the complete variable domain reads DAMVIQNPRYQVTQFGKPVTLSCSQTLNHNVMYWYQQKSSQAPKLLFHYYDKDFNNEADTPDNFQSRRPNTSFCFLDIRSPGLGDTAMYLCATSREETQYFGPGTRLLVL.

In its sample, this clonotype was seen many times. The genes are TRBV29-1 and TRBJ2-5, with 10 bases fitting TRBD1. From germline, CDR1 is SQVTM and CDR2 ANQGSEA. V shed 5 bases, J shed 4 bases, and the junction held 4 bases outside the gene matches. CDR3 length: 13 amino acids. CDR3: CSVTRTGGETQYF. As DNA, the CDR3 is TGCAGCGTTACCCGGACAGGGGGAGAGACCCAGTACTTC. Looking up the rest from reference TRBV29-1 and TRBJ2-5 gives the full variable domain: SAVISQKPSRDICQRGTSLTIQCQVDSQVTMMFWYRQQPGQSLTLIATANQGSEATYESGFVIDKFPISRPNLTFSTLTVSNMSPEDSSIYLCSVTRTGGETQYFGPGTRLLVL.

This chain joins TRBV29-1 and TRBJ2-5; 12 bases are shared with TRBD1. Germline trimming cut 7 bases from V and 5 bases from J; bases unmatched to any gene: 11. The CDR3 sequence is 15 residues long. Germline V gene data show CDR1 as SQVTM and CDR2 as ANQGSEA. The CDR3 DNA reads as TGCAGCGCCAAACCGGGACAGGGGGCTTCGGAGACCCAGTACTTC. It yields the protein CSAKPGQGASETQYF.

This clonotype came up many times. V is TRBV12-5 and J is TRBJ1-2; D possibly corresponds to TRBD1 (5 bases). V was clipped by 1 base and J by 2 bases, with 8 bases between them. The germline gives CDR1 LGHNT, CDR2 FRNRAP. The CDR3 totals 14 residues. The CDR3 region has the DNA TGTGCTAGTGGTTTGGAAGCAGGGAACTATGGCTACACCTTC. It yields the protein CASGLEAGNYGYTF.

As to this clonotype: Relative to the germline gene, one junction end is altered; a read error may explain this. The genes are TRBV28 and TRBJ2-7; D possibly corresponds to TRBD2 (5 bases). The germline gives CDR1 MDHEN, CDR2 SYDVKM. The CDR3 spans 17 residues. The CDR3 protein is CASSLVSTRVASYEQYF. CDR3 nucleotide sequence: TGCGCCAGCAGTTTAGTTTCCACGCGGGTAGCCTCCTACGAGCAGTACTTC.

This clonotype was seen at least ten times. The CDR3: CSARATGGEILEQYF. CDR3 DNA: TGCAGTGCTAGAGCTACAGGGGGAGAGATTTTGGAGCAGTACTTC. The chain recombines TRBV20-1 with TRBJ2-7; 8 bases line up with TRBD1. The CDR3 covers 15 residues. Germline values: CDR1 DFQATT, CDR2 SNEGSKA (reference sequence). V trimming: 1 base; J trimming: 7 bases; junction bases outside the gene matches: 12.